Listed below are T cell receptor beta chains from one sample, sequenced in a study of CD8+CD57+ T cells in acquired aplastic anemia. TCRdb analysed the reads with MiXCR anew, one entry per CDR3 protein. This sample has about 160,000 distinct CDR3 sequences, with 35% to 55% found just once. The sample comprised sorted CD4+, CD8+, or CD8+CD57+ T cells (not recorded which) from PBMCs. The receptors were gathered from a human donor in good health. Both conserved end residues are part of each CDR3. A D gene is named only where the DNA matches it firmly. The size of a clone is reported for some rows only, either as once, few or many, or as a class for expanded clones.

clone_size d_call j_call v_call cdr3_nt cdr3_aa
once NA TRBJ1-1 TRBV10-2 TGCGCCGGCCTCTACCCGAGACACAACACTGAAGCTTTCTTT CAGLYPRHNTEAFF
NA TRBD1 TRBJ1-5 TRBV3-1 TGTGCCAGCTTCAGGGGGCACGGTCAGCCCCAGCATTTT CASFRGHGQPQHF
many NA TRBJ1-2 TRBV18 TGTGCCAGCTCACTCACGGGTTCCTATGGCTACACCTTC CASSLTGSYGYTF
once TRBD1 TRBJ2-7 TRBV5-4 TGTGCCAGCAGCTGGCCGGGACAGGGGGCCTACGAGCAGTACTTC CASSWPGQGAYEQYF
few NA TRBJ1-6 TRBV19 TGTGCCAGTATCGAATCGGGGGTCTATAATTCACCCCTCCACTTT CASIESGVYNSPLHF
few NA TRBJ1-6 TRBV15 TGTGCCACCAGCGGGGCCGCTCCTACCCTCCACTTT CATSGAAPTLHF
NA NA TRBJ2-7 TRBV2 TGTGCCAGCAGTGCCCAGGGACTCTACGAGCAGTACTTC CASSAQGLYEQYF
few NA TRBJ1-4 TRBV30 TGTGCCTGGGCTGGCCAAACCACTGAAAAACTGTTTTTT CAWAGQTTEKLFF
NA TRBD1 TRBJ2-5 TRBV14 TGTGCCAGCAGCCAAGCCGCAGGGGGCAGGTCGGAGACCCAGTACTTC CASSQAAGGRSETQYF
many NA TRBJ1-5 TRBV2 TGTGCCAGCAGTGAAGGATCAATTGCCCAGCATTTT CASSEGSIAQHF
many NA TRBJ2-1 TRBV6-4 TGTGCCAGCAGTCCATCCTTGAGCTCCTACAATGAGCAGTTCTTC CASSPSLSSYNEQFF
NA NA TRBJ2-2 TRBV20-1 TGCAGTGCTAGGAGGCAGGGGAACACCGGGGAGCTGTTTTTT CSARRQGNTGELFF
many NA TRBJ2-3 TRBV4-2 TGTGCCAGCAGCCAAGGACGGACATACACAGATACGCAGTATTTT CASSQGRTYTDTQYF
NA TRBD1 TRBJ2-7 TRBV5-1 TGCGCCAGCAGCGAAGGGACAGGTTCAAACGAGCAGTACTTC CASSEGTGSNEQYF
medium-sized TRBD1 TRBJ2-7 TRBV7-8 TGTGCCAGCATCGGGACAGGGGGGACCTACTCGTCCTACGAGCAGTACTTC CASIGTGGTYSSYEQYF
NA TRBD2 TRBJ2-3 TRBV24-1 TGTGCCACCAGTGACGCGACTAGCTATGGAGCGGATACGCAGTATTTT CATSDATSYGADTQYF
NA NA TRBJ1-1 TRBV18 TGTGCCAGCCGGCTCCGGGAGGTCACTGAAGCTTTCTTT CASRLREVTEAFF
many TRBD2 TRBJ2-7 TRBV5-4 TGTGCCAGCAGACTAGCGGGGGGACCATACGAGCAGTACTTC CASRLAGGPYEQYF
many NA TRBJ2-1 TRBV7-9 TGTGCCAGCAGCTCAGAGGCTAATGAGCAGTTCTTC CASSSEANEQFF
NA NA TRBJ2-5 TRBV11-1 TGTGCCAGCAGTTCAAGGGTACAGTCGATACTGCTCGGCCAAGAGACCCAGTACTTC CASSSRVQSILLGQETQYF
NA TRBD2 TRBJ2-3 TRBV29-1 TGCAGCGTTGGAGGCGGGGGGAGCACAGATACGCAGTATTTT CSVGGGGSTDTQYF
many NA TRBJ1-2 TRBV3-1 TGTGCCAGCAGCGGCCGGGGATCCTATGGCTACACCTTC CASSGRGSYGYTF
once NA TRBJ1-6 TRBV10-1 TGCGCCGGCAGTGAACAGGGTCATTCACCCCTCCACTTT CAGSEQGHSPLHF
many TRBD2 TRBJ2-1 TRBV10-3 TGTGCCATCAGTGCCTCTGTTAGCGGGAGGATCTATGAGCAGTTCTTC CAISASVSGRIYEQFF
NA NA TRBJ2-1 TRBV15 TGTGCCGCCAGCAGTGATTCGGGAACCAATGAGCAGTTCTTC CAASSDSGTNEQFF
many NA TRBJ1-1 TRBV5-1 TGCGCCAGCAGCTACACCCATACAAGAAACACTGAAGCTTTCTTT CASSYTHTRNTEAFF
NA NA TRBJ1-2 TRBV7-9 TGTGCCAGCAGATTAGGGGCGGATGGCTACACCTTC CASRLGADGYTF
many NA TRBJ2-7 TRBV7-2 TGTGCCAGCAGCTTTAGCGGATCCTACGAGCAGTACTTC CASSFSGSYEQYF
many TRBD1 TRBJ1-5 TRBV7-8 TGTGCCAGCACCCCCCGGGACAGTTGGGACAATCAGCCCCAGCATTTT CASTPRDSWDNQPQHF
many NA TRBJ1-5 TRBV27 TGTGCCAGCAGGGCAGGGACTAGCAATCAGCCCCAGCATTTT CASRAGTSNQPQHF
NA NA TRBJ2-1 TRBV7-9 TGTGCCAGCAGCTTCCCTAGTGACGAAGGGCAGTTCTTC CASSFPSDEGQFF
many TRBD1 TRBJ1-5 TRBV6-1 TGTGCCAGCAGGTCGGGACAGGGGGACAATCAGCCCCAGCATTTT CASRSGQGDNQPQHF
NA NA TRBJ1-2 TRBV29-1 TGCAGCGTTGAATACGTAAATTATGGCTACACCTTC CSVEYVNYGYTF
few NA TRBJ1-1 TRBV10-3 TGTGCCATCATGGACAGAGGCGACACTGAAGCTTTCTTT CAIMDRGDTEAFF
NA TRBD1 TRBJ1-2 TRBV20-1 TGCAGTGCCACCGCGACAGGGAGCGGCTACACCTTC CSATATGSGYTF
few TRBD1 TRBJ2-7 TRBV18 TGTGCCAGCTCACCACCTCGGACAGGGAAGCCCTACGAGCAGTACTTC CASSPPRTGKPYEQYF
NA TRBD2 TRBJ2-7 TRBV7-2 TGTGCCAGCAGCTGCCGGAGCGGGGGGGCCTACGAGCAGTGCTTC CASSCRSGGAYEQCF
few NA TRBJ2-7 TRBV19 TGTGCCAGTAGCCATGGGGGGGCCTTCGAGCAGTACTTC CASSHGGAFEQYF
NA TRBD2 TRBJ2-3 TRBV20-1 TGCAGTGCTGGAGTTGGGGCTAGCGGGGTGGATACGCAGTATTTT CSAGVGASGVDTQYF
NA NA TRBJ1-6 TRBV7-8 TGTGCCAGCAGCTTAGGTAGCGGGGTTGGTTCACCCCTCCACTTT CASSLGSGVGSPLHF
many NA TRBJ2-7 TRBV7-2 TGTGCCAGCAGCCCAGTGACCGTTGGGTCGCAGTACTTC CASSPVTVGSQYF
few TRBD1 TRBJ1-2 TRBV29-1 TGCAGCGTTGGACAGGGTCGGTATGGCTACACCTTC CSVGQGRYGYTF
NA NA TRBJ1-1 TRBV20-1 TGCAGTGCTAGACGGGCCGGAGAAAGGACTGAAGCTTTCTTT CSARRAGERTEAFF
many TRBD1 TRBJ1-5 TRBV5-1 TGCGCCAGCAGCCTCAGGGGGCTTAGCAATCAGCCCCAGCATTTT CASSLRGLSNQPQHF
few NA TRBJ1-2 TRBV20-1 TGCAGCCCCTCAGGGAACTATGGCTACACCTTC CSPSGNYGYTF
many NA TRBJ2-2 TRBV2 TGTGCCAGCAGTGCAAGTAGCGGAACGAACACCGGGGAGCTGTTTTTT CASSASSGTNTGELFF
NA NA TRBJ1-1 TRBV20-1 TGCAGTGCTTGGGGGATAATGAACACTGAAGCTTTCTTT CSAWGIMNTEAFF
NA NA TRBJ2-5 TRBV10-2 TGCGCCAGCTTGTTTACAGGGTCAGAGACCCAGTACTTC CASLFTGSETQYF
many NA TRBJ2-7 TRBV10-1 TGCGCCAGCAGTCCTACTAGGAGCTCCTACGAGCAGTACTTC CASSPTRSSYEQYF
many TRBD1 TRBJ1-2 TRBV6-2/TRBV6-3 TGTGCCAGCAGCTGGACAGGGGGCTATGGCTACACCTTC CASSWTGGYGYTF
many NA TRBJ1-1 TRBV2 TGTGCCAGCAGTGAACCGAAAGTTTCAGGGAACACTGAAGCTTTCTTT CASSEPKVSGNTEAFF
NA NA TRBJ2-7 TRBV6-2/TRBV6-3 TGTGCCAGCACCAACTGGGGCTCCAGGTTGGGCTACGAGCAGTACTTC CASTNWGSRLGYEQYF
NA NA TRBJ2-3 TRBV10-3 TGTGCCATCAGTGAGTTTGAAGGCGATACGCAGTATTTT CAISEFEGDTQYF
NA NA TRBJ2-1 TRBV10-3 TGTGCCGCGGGCAACTACAATGAGCAGTTCTTC CAAGNYNEQFF
NA TRBD2 TRBJ2-1 TRBV27 TGTGCCAGCAGCTCACGGGACTATCTCTCCTACAATGAGCAGTTCTTC CASSSRDYLSYNEQFF
many NA TRBJ2-3 TRBV7-9 TGTGCCAGCAGCTATAGGGTTAGAATCACAGATACGCAGTATTTT CASSYRVRITDTQYF
many NA TRBJ1-3 TRBV5-1 TGCGCCAGCAGCGATGCAGGGACTGGAAACACCATATATTTT CASSDAGTGNTIYF
NA TRBD1 TRBJ1-2 TRBV7-9 TGTGCCAGCAGCTCGTCCGGGACAGGCAATGGCTACACCTTC CASSSSGTGNGYTF
few TRBD1 TRBJ1-2 TRBV7-8 TGTGCCAGCAGCTTAGAGGGGGACAGGGGACTTAGTGGCTACACCTTC CASSLEGDRGLSGYTF